This T cell receptor beta chain emerged from a study of CD8 T cells in ankylosing spondylitis. Whole-study results and caveats: Within ankylosing spondylitis blood, a TCR beta motif made up of eight highly homologous variants appeared to be characteristic. Matched synovial fluid from ankylosing spondylitis patients was reported to be enriched for disease-linked clones. The disease-linked clones had a CD8+ phenotype and low blood frequencies.

The authors made TCR beta libraries by quantitative 5'-RACE with molecular barcodes. TCRdb processed the 5' RACE reads anew with MiXCR; each CDR3 protein has one entry. The sample carries about 160,000 distinct CDR3 sequences, 18% recorded once. About this clonotype itself: The antigen is undetermined.

The V and J ends lost 3 bases and 2 bases respectively, with 6 bases between them. This CDR3 comprises 13 residues. The J gene is TRBJ2-3, the V gene TRBV12-3 or TRBV12-4; D not resolved. The source of this sequence is a male donor with ankylosing spondylitis or in good health (not recorded which). Sequenced sample: blood, either unsorted or a sorted T cell fraction (not recorded which). The DNA of the CDR3 is TGTGCCAGCAGTTTCGCCATCACAGATACGCAGTATTTT. Amino acid sequence: CASSFAITDTQYF.